The T cell receptor (beta chain) under discussion was sequenced for a study of T cell repertoires in cytomegalovirus infection. In regard to this clonotype: A much bigger clone sits one base away, suggesting this may be a read error.

TCRdb used MiXCR to reprocess the reads, holding one entry per CDR3 protein. The table shows roughly 630,000 distinct CDR3 sequences, with approximately 25% occurring only once. The CDR3 length is 14 residues. Per the germline V gene, CDR1 is SGHTA and CDR2 is FQGNSA. Sequencing input: CD8+ T cells from PBMCs. This clonotype was obtained from a human donor in good health (CMV status not recorded). Some clones in this sample may be carry-over from other donors' samples. This rearrangement joins TRBV7-2 to TRBJ2-7, with 9 positions matching TRBD1. For the CDR3, the DNA is TGTGTCAGCAGCCCCACGGGACAGGGCTACGAGCAGTACGTC. Translation: CVSSPTGQGYEQYV.